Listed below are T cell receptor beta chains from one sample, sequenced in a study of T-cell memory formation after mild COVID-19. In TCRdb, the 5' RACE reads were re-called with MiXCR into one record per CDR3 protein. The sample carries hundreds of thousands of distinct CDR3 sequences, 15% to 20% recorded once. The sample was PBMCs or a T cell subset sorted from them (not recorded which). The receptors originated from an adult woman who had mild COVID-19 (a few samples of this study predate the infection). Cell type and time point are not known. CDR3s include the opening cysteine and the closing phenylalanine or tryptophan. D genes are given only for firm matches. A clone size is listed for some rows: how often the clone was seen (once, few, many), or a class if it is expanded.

cdr3_nt: TGTGCCAGCAGTTTCGACGGCTATAGCAATCAGCCCCAGCATTTT
cdr3_aa: CASSFDGYSNQPQHF
clone_size: .
j_call: TRBJ1-5
v_call: TRBV6-5
d_call: .

cdr3_nt: TGCAGTGCTTCAAGGACGGCCGATGAGGGCTACACCTTC
cdr3_aa: CSASRTADEGYTF
clone_size: few
j_call: TRBJ1-2
v_call: TRBV20-1
d_call: .

cdr3_nt: TGTGCCAGCCGCCCGGACTATTCCACCGGGGAGCTGTTTTTT
cdr3_aa: CASRPDYSTGELFF
clone_size: few
j_call: TRBJ2-2
v_call: TRBV27
d_call: .

cdr3_nt: TGTGCCAGCAGCTTAGATGCGGGGAGTAGGGATACGCAGTATTTT
cdr3_aa: CASSLDAGSRDTQYF
clone_size: few
j_call: TRBJ2-3
v_call: TRBV7-9
d_call: .

cdr3_nt: TGTGCCTGGAGTAGGTCAACCGGGAACACTGAAGCTTTCTTT
cdr3_aa: CAWSRSTGNTEAFF
clone_size: few
j_call: TRBJ1-1
v_call: TRBV30
d_call: .

cdr3_nt: TGTGCCACCAGTTCCGCCGAGAACACTGAAGCTTTCTTT
cdr3_aa: CATSSAENTEAFF
clone_size: .
j_call: TRBJ1-1
v_call: TRBV2
d_call: .

cdr3_nt: TGTGCCAGCAGTTACAGCGGGGCTGGGCGGGGGACCTACAATGAGCAGTTCTTC
cdr3_aa: CASSYSGAGRGTYNEQFF
clone_size: .
j_call: TRBJ2-1
v_call: TRBV12-3/TRBV12-4
d_call: TRBD2

cdr3_nt: TGTGCCAGCATGAAGGGGACAGGGGTTTACGAGCAGTACTTC
cdr3_aa: CASMKGTGVYEQYF
clone_size: many
j_call: TRBJ2-7
v_call: TRBV12-3/TRBV12-4
d_call: TRBD1

cdr3_nt: TGTGCCAGCAGCAAGAGGGACAGCTACGAGCAGTACTTC
cdr3_aa: CASSKRDSYEQYF
clone_size: few
j_call: TRBJ2-7
v_call: TRBV7-8
d_call: TRBD1

cdr3_nt: TGTGCCAGCAGTCCCAGACTAGCGGGGGCTATGTACCAAGAGACCCAGTACTTC
cdr3_aa: CASSPRLAGAMYQETQYF
clone_size: many
j_call: TRBJ2-5
v_call: TRBV12-3/TRBV12-4
d_call: TRBD2

cdr3_nt: TGTGCCAGCAGCTCCCTGGACGGAACGAACACCGGGGAGCTGTTTTTT
cdr3_aa: CASSSLDGTNTGELFF
clone_size: .
j_call: TRBJ2-2
v_call: TRBV11-2
d_call: .

cdr3_nt: TGTGCCAGCAGGTTCTCCCGGACAAGTAGCAATCAGCCCCAGCATTTT
cdr3_aa: CASRFSRTSSNQPQHF
clone_size: once
j_call: TRBJ1-5
v_call: TRBV6-2/TRBV6-3
d_call: .

cdr3_nt: TGTGCCAGCAGCTCGCTACTAGCGGGAGCAAACATTCAGTACTTC
cdr3_aa: CASSSLLAGANIQYF
clone_size: few
j_call: TRBJ2-4
v_call: TRBV13
d_call: TRBD2

cdr3_nt: TGTGCCAGCAGTCCGAGGGGGATCGGTTACACCTTC
cdr3_aa: CASSPRGIGYTF
clone_size: few
j_call: TRBJ1-2
v_call: TRBV6-5
d_call: .

cdr3_nt: TGTGCCAGCAGCTTAGAGACAACCGATGAGCAGTTCTTC
cdr3_aa: CASSLETTDEQFF
clone_size: few
j_call: TRBJ2-1
v_call: TRBV7-8
d_call: .

cdr3_nt: TGCGCCAGCAGCAGCCGCGTTCGGGTTGAGCAGTTCTTC
cdr3_aa: CASSSRVRVEQFF
clone_size: .
j_call: TRBJ2-1
v_call: TRBV4-1
d_call: .

cdr3_nt: TGTGCCAGCAGTGAGAGGACACTGAACTATGGCTACACCTTC
cdr3_aa: CASSERTLNYGYTF
clone_size: .
j_call: TRBJ1-2
v_call: TRBV2
d_call: .

cdr3_nt: TGTGCCAGCAGTTACGGGAGAAGGGGCCCGGGAGAGCAGTACTTC
cdr3_aa: CASSYGRRGPGEQYF
clone_size: few
j_call: TRBJ2-7
v_call: TRBV6-6
d_call: .

cdr3_nt: TGTGCCAGCAGGGGAGAACAAGAGACCCAGTACTTC
cdr3_aa: CASRGEQETQYF
clone_size: many
j_call: TRBJ2-5
v_call: TRBV3-1
d_call: .

cdr3_nt: TGTGCCTGGAGTGGACTAGCGGGGGCTACAGATACGCAGTATTTT
cdr3_aa: CAWSGLAGATDTQYF
clone_size: .
j_call: TRBJ2-3
v_call: TRBV30
d_call: TRBD2

cdr3_nt: TGTGCCAGCAGTGAAGCGCCGGGGACGAACACTGAAGCTTTCTTT
cdr3_aa: CASSEAPGTNTEAFF
clone_size: many
j_call: TRBJ1-1
v_call: TRBV2
d_call: .

cdr3_nt: TGTGCCAGCAGTTTAAGTCCCAGGACAGCGGGAGGCTACACCTTC
cdr3_aa: CASSLSPRTAGGYTF
clone_size: .
j_call: TRBJ1-2
v_call: TRBV12-3/TRBV12-4
d_call: .

cdr3_nt: TGTGCCAGCATGATACCCCGACGGAGCTATGGCTACACCTTC
cdr3_aa: CASMIPRRSYGYTF
clone_size: few
j_call: TRBJ1-2
v_call: TRBV2
d_call: .

cdr3_nt: TGTGCCGTCTCCGAGTTAAGGGAAGAGACCCAGTACTTC
cdr3_aa: CAVSELREETQYF
clone_size: .
j_call: TRBJ2-5
v_call: TRBV10-3
d_call: .

cdr3_nt: TGTGCCAGCAGCCTCCGGGGGTTAGCTAACTATGGCTACACCTTC
cdr3_aa: CASSLRGLANYGYTF
clone_size: few
j_call: TRBJ1-2
v_call: TRBV12-3/TRBV12-4
d_call: .

cdr3_nt: TGTGCCAGCAGCGTAGGTGGTGGACCCACTGAAGCTTTCTTT
cdr3_aa: CASSVGGGPTEAFF
clone_size: .
j_call: TRBJ1-1
v_call: TRBV9
d_call: .

cdr3_nt: TGCGCCAGCAGCCATTCCGGGACAGGGGAGGCCTACGAGCAGTACTTC
cdr3_aa: CASSHSGTGEAYEQYF
clone_size: many
j_call: TRBJ2-7
v_call: TRBV4-3
d_call: TRBD1

cdr3_nt: TGTGCCACCAGCAGAGAGGGCGGCCAGAAAAACATTCAGTACTTC
cdr3_aa: CATSREGGQKNIQYF
clone_size: few
j_call: TRBJ2-4
v_call: TRBV15
d_call: .

cdr3_nt: TGCGCCAGCAGCTTGCCTTCAGGGGCCCAAGAGACCCAGTACTTC
cdr3_aa: CASSLPSGAQETQYF
clone_size: .
j_call: TRBJ2-5
v_call: TRBV5-1
d_call: .

cdr3_nt: TGTGCCAGCAGTGAGGCAGGGCCCAATTCACCCCTCCACTTT
cdr3_aa: CASSEAGPNSPLHF
clone_size: .
j_call: TRBJ1-6
v_call: TRBV2
d_call: .

cdr3_nt: TGTGCCAGCAGGACTAGTCGAAGCGGGGAGCTGTTTTTT
cdr3_aa: CASRTSRSGELFF
clone_size: .
j_call: TRBJ2-2
v_call: TRBV7-8
d_call: .

cdr3_nt: TGCAGCGTTGCGGGGGTTTACACAGATACGCAGTATTTT
cdr3_aa: CSVAGVYTDTQYF
clone_size: few
j_call: TRBJ2-3
v_call: TRBV29-1
d_call: .

cdr3_nt: TGTGCCACCAGGGCCTCCGGTGCGGATCAGCCCCAGCATTTT
cdr3_aa: CATRASGADQPQHF
clone_size: .
j_call: TRBJ1-5
v_call: TRBV24-1
d_call: .

cdr3_nt: TGTGCCTGGAGTGTAAATCTAGCGGTTAACAATGAGCAGTTCTTC
cdr3_aa: CAWSVNLAVNNEQFF
clone_size: .
j_call: TRBJ2-1
v_call: TRBV30
d_call: TRBD2

cdr3_nt: TGTGCCAGCAGCGTATTGGGGGCAGGGCGACTCTATGGCTACACCTTC
cdr3_aa: CASSVLGAGRLYGYTF
clone_size: .
j_call: TRBJ1-2
v_call: TRBV9
d_call: .

cdr3_nt: TGTGCCAGCAGTTCGGGACTAGCGAGGTACAATGAGCAGTTCTTC
cdr3_aa: CASSSGLARYNEQFF
clone_size: few
j_call: TRBJ2-1
v_call: TRBV6-5
d_call: TRBD2

cdr3_nt: TGTGCCAGTAGTTCCCCGGGCTTCACCAATCAGCCCCAGCATTTT
cdr3_aa: CASSSPGFTNQPQHF
clone_size: few
j_call: TRBJ1-5
v_call: TRBV19
d_call: .

cdr3_nt: TGTGCCAGCAGCCAAGAGTGGAGGGAAAGGGAGTACGAGCAGTACTTC
cdr3_aa: CASSQEWREREYEQYF
clone_size: .
j_call: TRBJ2-7
v_call: TRBV3-1
d_call: .

cdr3_nt: TGCAGCGCCTCTCCCGGGACACATAACACCGGGGAGCTGTTTTTT
cdr3_aa: CSASPGTHNTGELFF
clone_size: many
j_call: TRBJ2-2
v_call: TRBV29-1
d_call: .

cdr3_nt: TGTGCCAGCAGCTCCTGGACTAGCGGGATCTACGAGCAGTACTTC
cdr3_aa: CASSSWTSGIYEQYF
clone_size: .
j_call: TRBJ2-7
v_call: TRBV7-9
d_call: TRBD2

cdr3_nt: TGTGCCAGCAGTTTATCTAGCGGGGAGGCCTACGAGCAGTACTTC
cdr3_aa: CASSLSSGEAYEQYF
clone_size: few
j_call: TRBJ2-7
v_call: TRBV27
d_call: TRBD2

cdr3_nt: TGCAGCGTCCACGGGCCCTACACCGGGGAGCTGTTTTTT
cdr3_aa: CSVHGPYTGELFF
clone_size: .
j_call: TRBJ2-2
v_call: TRBV29-1
d_call: .

cdr3_nt: TGTGCCAGCAGCTTGGTTGGAGAAGCTTTCTTT
cdr3_aa: CASSLVGEAFF
clone_size: .
j_call: TRBJ1-1
v_call: TRBV5-6
d_call: .

cdr3_nt: TGCGCCAGCAGACCGGGGGACAGGTCAGGAATAAGCAATCAGCCCCAGCATTTT
cdr3_aa: CASRPGDRSGISNQPQHF
clone_size: few
j_call: TRBJ1-5
v_call: TRBV5-1
d_call: TRBD1

cdr3_nt: TGCGCCAGCAGCCCGGACGCCGGGACTAGCCACGAGCAGTACTTC
cdr3_aa: CASSPDAGTSHEQYF
clone_size: .
j_call: TRBJ2-7
v_call: TRBV5-1
d_call: TRBD2

cdr3_nt: TGTGCCAGCAGCTCCCTGATGACCAACACTGAAGCTTTCTTT
cdr3_aa: CASSSLMTNTEAFF
clone_size: .
j_call: TRBJ1-1
v_call: TRBV7-2
d_call: .

cdr3_nt: TGCGCCAGCAGCTTGGCCTTGGGCCCCACAGATACGCAGTATTTT
cdr3_aa: CASSLALGPTDTQYF
clone_size: .
j_call: TRBJ2-3
v_call: TRBV5-1
d_call: .

cdr3_nt: TGTGCCAGCAGTTTGGTACGGTCCTACGAGCAGTACTTC
cdr3_aa: CASSLVRSYEQYF
clone_size: many
j_call: TRBJ2-7
v_call: TRBV12-3/TRBV12-4
d_call: .